Listed below are T cell receptor beta chains from one sample, sequenced in a study of cytomegalovirus exposure and HLA in healthy donors. Assay: immunoSEQ multiplex PCR; the TCRdb copy retains only in-frame clones and omits some. The sample's table shows roughly 220,000 clones. The sequenced sample consisted of PBMCs. The source is a girl aged 2 to 10 in good health and CMV-seropositive. Both conserved end residues are part of each CDR3. Fields, in order: V gene, CDR3 protein.

TRBV5-1 CASSRTPTNEKLFF
TRBV7-9 CAGNRGQGPSGANVLTF
TRBV5-8 CASSLGLAGAGEQFF
TRBV28 CASRHTGSGYEQYF
TRBV7-2 CASSRVEAQYEQYF
TRBV19 CASSEGAMLAVDTQYF
TRBV28 CASSSLAGGPYEQYF
TRBV11-2 CASSLQQETQYF
TRBV5-1 CASSHGEGAFSGSGANVLTF
TRBV19 CASSANRGGNQPQHF
TRBV19 CASRDRGAGTDTQYF
TRBV25-1 CASTSRDRAYEQYF